This TCR beta chain was sequenced for a study of T-cell memory formation after mild COVID-19. Findings of the study overall: Contracting CD4+ clones sat mainly in CM and EM; CD8+ in EMRA. Proof of SARS-CoV-2 specificity was absent for the second-wave clones that crested on day 37.

Of note for this clonotype: Its target is unknown.

TCRdb reanalysed the 5' RACE reads using MiXCR and keeps one entry per CDR3 protein. The sample shows around 310,000 distinct CDR3 sequences, more than 20% of them seen only once. The V gene's germline CDR1 is MNHEY and CDR2 SVGEGT. V lost 6 bases and J lost 3; bases outside the gene matches: 4. This CDR3 has 14 residues. This chain joins TRBV6-2 or TRBV6-3 and TRBJ2-5; TRBD2 matches 10 bases. Sequenced: PBMCs or a T cell subset sorted from them (not recorded which). This sequence originates from a man younger than 30 who had mild COVID-19 (a few samples of this study predate the infection). Cell type and time point are not known. Here the CDR3 reads CASRPSGGKETQYF. The CDR3 region has the DNA TGTGCCAGCAGACCTAGCGGGGGAAAAGAGACCCAGTACTTC.